This T cell receptor beta chain stems from a study of blood T cell repertoires in COVID-19. Across the whole study: T cells, B-cell-depleted T cells, or PBMCs supplied cDNA or gDNA.

Trimming removed 4 bases at V and 4 bases at J, with 17 bases between. Germline V lookup: CDR1 LGHDT, CDR2 YNNKEL (reference sequence). The CDR3 is 16 amino acids. Profiled with immunoSEQ multiplex PCR; TCRdb holds only in-frame clones, not every one. Among 79,000 or so clones listed, approximately 86% were seen once. Material for sequencing was peripheral blood. V gene TRBV3-1 (or the pseudogene TRBV3-2) combines with J gene TRBJ2-1; tentative D call: TRBD1 (6 bases). The sequence derives from a human donor in a cohort sampled during active COVID-19. CDR3 sequence reads: CASSRARGILYNEQFF. In nucleotides, the CDR3 is TGTGCCAGCAGCCGCGCGAGGGGGATCTTGTACAATGAGCAGTTCTTC.